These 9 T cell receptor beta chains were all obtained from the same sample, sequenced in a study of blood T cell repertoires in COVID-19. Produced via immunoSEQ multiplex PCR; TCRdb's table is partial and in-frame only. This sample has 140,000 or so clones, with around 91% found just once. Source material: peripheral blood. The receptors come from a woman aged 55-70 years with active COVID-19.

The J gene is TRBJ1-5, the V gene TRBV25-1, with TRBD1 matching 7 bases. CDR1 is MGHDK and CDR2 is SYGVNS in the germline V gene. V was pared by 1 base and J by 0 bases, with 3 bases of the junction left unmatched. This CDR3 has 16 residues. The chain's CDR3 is CASSEWDSASNQPQHF. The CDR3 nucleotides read TGTGCCAGCAGTGAATGGGACAGCGCTAGCAATCAGCCCCAGCATTTT.

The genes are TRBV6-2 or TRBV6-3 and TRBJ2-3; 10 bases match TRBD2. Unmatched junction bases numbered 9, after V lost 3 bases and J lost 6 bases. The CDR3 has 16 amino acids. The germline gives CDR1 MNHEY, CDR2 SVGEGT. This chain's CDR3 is CASSYPSGRAMDTQYF. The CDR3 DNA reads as TGTGCCAGCAGTTATCCCAGCGGGAGGGCCATGGATACGCAGTATTTT.

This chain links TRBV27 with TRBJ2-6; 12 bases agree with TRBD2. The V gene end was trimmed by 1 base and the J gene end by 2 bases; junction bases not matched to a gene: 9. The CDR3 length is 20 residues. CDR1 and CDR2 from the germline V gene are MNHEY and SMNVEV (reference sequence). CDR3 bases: TGTGCCAGCAGTTTATTTAGGCTAGCGGGAGGGAGGACTGGGGCCAACGTCCTGACTTTC. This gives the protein CASSLFRLAGGRTGANVLTF.

The CDR3: CASSIRLAGVKDTQYF. CDR3 in DNA: TGTGCCAGTAGTATTAGACTAGCGGGAGTGAAAGATACGCAGTATTTT. The rearrangement links TRBV19 to TRBJ2-3, with 12 bases matching TRBD2. Losses at the gene ends were 3 bases for V and 5 bases for J; bases not matched to a gene: 6. Germline-derived CDR1 and CDR2 are LNHDA and SQIVND (reference sequence). The CDR3 length is 16 residues.

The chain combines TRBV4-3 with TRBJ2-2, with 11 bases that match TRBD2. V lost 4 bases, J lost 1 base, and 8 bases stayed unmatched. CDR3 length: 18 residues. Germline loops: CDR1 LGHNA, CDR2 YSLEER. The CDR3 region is CASSRIRLAGGNTGELFF. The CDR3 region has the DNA TGCGCCAGCAGCCGGATCCGGCTAGCGGGAGGGAACACCGGGGAGCTGTTTTTT.

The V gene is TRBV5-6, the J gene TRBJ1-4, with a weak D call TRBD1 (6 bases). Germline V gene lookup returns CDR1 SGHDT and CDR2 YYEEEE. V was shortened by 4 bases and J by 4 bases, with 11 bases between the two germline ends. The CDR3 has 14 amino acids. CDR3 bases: TGTGCCAGCAGCCCGGACAGAGTTAATGAAAAACTGTTTTTT. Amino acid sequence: CASSPDRVNEKLFF.

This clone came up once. The CDR3 reads CASSPQLAGGGNEQFF. CDR3 nucleotide sequence: TGTGCCAGCAGCCCGCAACTAGCGGGAGGGGGGAATGAGCAGTTCTTC. V and J are TRBV7-9 and TRBJ2-1, with TRBD2 identical over 13 bases. Germline CDR1 reads SEHNR; CDR2 reads FQNEAQ (reference sequence). V lost 5 bases and J lost 7; bases outside the gene matches: 8. This CDR3 comprises 16 residues.

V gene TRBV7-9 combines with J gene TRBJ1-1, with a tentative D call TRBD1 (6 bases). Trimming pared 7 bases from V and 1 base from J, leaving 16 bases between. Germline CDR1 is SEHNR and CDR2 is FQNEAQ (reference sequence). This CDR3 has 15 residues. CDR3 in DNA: TGTGCCAGCATTCCCAGGGGCCAGAGGAACACTGAAGCTTTCTTT. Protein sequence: CASIPRGQRNTEAFF.

The CDR3 DNA reads as TGTGCCAGCAGCTTAGAGTTTGGCAGGGGGAATTCACCCCTCCACTTT. Encoded protein: CASSLEFGRGNSPLHF. The rearrangement uses TRBV7-2 and TRBJ1-6; 7 bases line up with TRBD1. Looked up from germline, CDR1 is SGHTA and CDR2 is FQGNSA. V lost 1 base, J lost 7 bases, and 7 bases stayed unmatched. CDR3 length: 16 amino acids.